This T cell receptor (beta chain) was sequenced during a study of regulatory T cells in long-lasting Graves disease. This clonotype was seen a handful of times. Its cognate antigen is unknown. Study-level results: More public clonotypes were shared by persistent patients (around 2,800) than by new patients (roughly 930).

Building the TCR beta libraries relied on iRepertoire HTBI primers, and CDR3 regions underwent Arm-PCR. Per the study methods: Identification across samples found 62 TRBV and around 15 TRBJ segments. MiXCR, applied by TCRdb to the multiplex PCR reads, yields one record per CDR3 protein. The V and J calls here are based on TCRdb, not the publication. Here the sample spans around 400,000 distinct CDR3 sequences, 10% to 15% being singletons. Time point given: newly diagnosed GD, antithyroid drugs for less than 3 months. PBMC-extracted RNA yielded the TCR library. This same sample was also part of a study on T cells in Graves' hyperthyroidism and ophthalmopathy. That paper notes: Most thyroid clonotypes expanded above 0.001 appeared in blood too.

This clonotype originated in a woman younger than 35 with Graves disease. The starting material was peripheral blood mononuclear cells (PBMCs), obtained at new diagnosis, from a patient treated with antithyroid drugs.

The DNA of the CDR3 is TGTGCCATCAATTCGGAGACAGATAATTCACCCCTCCACTTT. The encoded protein is CAINSETDNSPLHF. This chain connects TRBV10-3 to TRBJ1-6; possibly TRBD1 for D (5 bases). The CDR3 consists of 14 residues. Germline V gene data show CDR1 as ENHRY and CDR2 as SYGVKD. V lost 7 bases and J 5 bases, leaving 12 bases between the germline ends.